Each of the 5 T cell receptor beta chains below was sequenced from the same sample in a study of technical replicates of blood from a handful of donors. Measured with immunoSEQ multiplex PCR; TCRdb has only the in-frame clones, and not every one. In the table there are 9,500 to 15,000 clones, 85% to 95% of which are singletons. The sequenced sample was PBMCs. These receptors were collected from a human donor in good health.

The J gene is TRBJ2-5, the V gene TRBV7-9, with D maybe TRBD1 (5 bases). The CDR3 runs 15 residues. Trimming took off 1 base at V and 1 base at J, with 10 bases between the two ends. Germline CDR1 SEHNR, CDR2 FQNEAQ (reference sequence). CDR3 nucleotide sequence: TGTGCCAGCAGCTTAGGGCTGACAGTCCAAGAGACCCAGTACTTC. Protein product: CASSLGLTVQETQYF.

The J gene is TRBJ2-7, the V gene TRBV2; TRBD2 is a possible D gene (5 bases). The V and J ends lost 4 bases and 2 bases respectively, with 12 bases between them. CDR1 and CDR2 (germline): SNHLY, FYNNEI. The CDR3 covers 14 residues. The CDR3: CASSVGLPPYEQYF. CDR3 DNA sequence: TGTGCCAGCAGTGTAGGACTTCCCCCCTACGAGCAGTACTTC.

This clone showed up just once. V usage is TRBV5-4 and J usage is TRBJ1-4, with TRBD1 identical over 8 bases. The CDR3 contains 14 residues. Germline V CDR1 and CDR2: SGHNT, YYREEE (reference sequence). The V and J ends lost 2 bases and 8 bases, in that order; junction bases with no gene match: 5. The CDR3 sequence: CASSFQGAGEKLFF. Written as DNA, the CDR3 is TGTGCCAGCAGCTTTCAGGGGGCAGGAGAAAAACTGTTTTTT. The full variable domain, in which reference TRBV5-4 and TRBJ1-4 provide the parts outside the CDR3, is ETGVTQSPTHLIKTRGQQVTLRCSSQSGHNTVSWYQQALGQGPQFIFQYYREEENGRGNFPPRFSGLQFPNYSSELNVNALELDDSALYLCASSFQGAGEKLFFGSGTQLSVL.

V gene TRBV6-5 combines with J gene TRBJ2-3, with D possibly TRBD1 on 6 matching bases. This CDR3 region has 16 residues. V dropped 0 bases and J dropped 4 bases, with 14 bases sitting between them. From germline, CDR1 is MNHEY and CDR2 SVGAGI. In nucleotides, the CDR3 is TGTGCCAGCAGTTACTCGTCCAGGGGCGGGCCAGATACGCAGTATTTT. It specifies CASSYSSRGGPDTQYF.

This clone has a single count. V is TRBV7-3 and J is TRBJ2-7, with 8 bases fitting TRBD2. The germline V gene encodes CDR1 SGHTA and CDR2 FQGTGA. The V gene end was trimmed by 5 bases and the J gene end by 3 bases; junction bases not matched to a gene: 3. CDR3 size: 13 residues. This chain's CDR3 is CASSPGGGYEQYF. The CDR3 nucleotides are TGTGCCAGCAGCCCCGGGGGGGGCTACGAGCAGTACTTC.